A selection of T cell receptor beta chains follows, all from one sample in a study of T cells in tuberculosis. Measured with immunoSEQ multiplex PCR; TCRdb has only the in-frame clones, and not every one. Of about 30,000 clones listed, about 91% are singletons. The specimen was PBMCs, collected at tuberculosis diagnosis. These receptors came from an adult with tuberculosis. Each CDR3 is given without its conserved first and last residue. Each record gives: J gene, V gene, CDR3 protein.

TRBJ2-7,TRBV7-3,ASSLTPGWEQY
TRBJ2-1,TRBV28,ASKLAENNEQF
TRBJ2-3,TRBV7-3,ASSHHRSGQGDTDTQY
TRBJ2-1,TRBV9,ASSVAGDHNEQF
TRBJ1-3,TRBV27,ASSPTPLYSGNTIY
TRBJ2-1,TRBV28,ASSAPGQVNEQF
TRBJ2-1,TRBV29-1,STPGGSSYNEQF
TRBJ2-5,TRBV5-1,ASSSPPRETQY
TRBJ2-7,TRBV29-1,SVADSSSYEQY
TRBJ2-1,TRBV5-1,ASSLAGEQF
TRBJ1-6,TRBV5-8,ASSLGTRNSPLH
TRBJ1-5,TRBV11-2,ASSSGGVDNQPQH
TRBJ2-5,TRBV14,ASGASLETQY
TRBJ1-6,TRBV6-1,ASSARTGNNSPLH
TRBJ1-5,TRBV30,AWTPGQVSNQPQH
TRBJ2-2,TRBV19,ASELAGPNTGELF
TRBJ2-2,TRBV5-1,ASSPGTGKVRELF
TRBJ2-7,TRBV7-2,ASSQTGVEQY
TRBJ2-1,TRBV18,ASSLDSFSEQF
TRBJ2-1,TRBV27,ASSHTSGNYNEQF
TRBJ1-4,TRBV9,ASSVGGLGNNEKLF
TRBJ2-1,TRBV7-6,ASSLAGSYNEQF
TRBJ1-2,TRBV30,ASEVIRQTYGYT
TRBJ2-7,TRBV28,ASSFPGTGISYEQY
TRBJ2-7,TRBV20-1,SARGLSEQY
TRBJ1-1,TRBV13,ASSIGTGGNTEAF
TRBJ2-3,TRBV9,ASSRVGGSSTDTQY
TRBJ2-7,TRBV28,ASTMGGGYEQY
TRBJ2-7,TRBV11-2,ASSPGTLAYEQY
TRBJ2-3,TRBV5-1,ASSLVAGGADTQY
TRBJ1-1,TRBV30,AWTITGNTEAF
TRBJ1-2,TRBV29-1,SVAWQGVNYGYT
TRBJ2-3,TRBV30,AWSVRGLVADTQY
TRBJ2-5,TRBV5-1,ASSALTSGGPQETQY
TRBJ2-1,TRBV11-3,ASSLGDSGYNEQF
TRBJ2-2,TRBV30,AWSVGINTGELF
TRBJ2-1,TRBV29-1,SVAPISPRDNEQF
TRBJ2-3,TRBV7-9,ASSLTGLSTDTQY
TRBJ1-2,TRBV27,ASGDDRWGGYT
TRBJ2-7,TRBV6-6,ASSAGQGVEQY
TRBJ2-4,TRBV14,ASSQGRVAKNIQY
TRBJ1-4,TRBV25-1,ASSERAAGGEKLF
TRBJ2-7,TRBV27,ASGTGNYEQY
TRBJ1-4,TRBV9,ASSVVPPKLF
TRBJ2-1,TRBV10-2,ASSESWTGGNHEQF
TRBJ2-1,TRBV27,ASYERTNEQF
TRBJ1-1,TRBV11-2,ASSFKGAVPEAF
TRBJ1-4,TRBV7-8,ASSQGQGGETNEKLF
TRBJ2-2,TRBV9,ASSGVSTGELF
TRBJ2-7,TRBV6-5,ASSRSGRSSYEQY
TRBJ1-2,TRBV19,ASSIIDRGVGYT
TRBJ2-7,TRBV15,ATSRDRTGQTYEQY